Shown below are 10 T cell receptor beta chains from a single sample sequenced in a study of STAT5B mutations in CD4+ large granular lymphocyte leukemia (dated by TCRdb to between 2021 and 2022). The library was built by means of the immunoSEQ multiplex PCR assay. Entries here come from immuneACCESS through TCRdb and include only in-frame sequences with V and J called. Some clones fail to appear in such tables; in the studies checked, an unresolved V gene covers under half of the shortfall, and the cause of the remainder is unknown. This sample has around 33,000 clones in its table, and more than 70% of those were observed once. Approximately 0.97% of the sample comes from the top ten. The specimen sequenced was CD4+ T cells from blood buffy coats. The receptors shown here come from a human donor in good health.

The V call is TRBV19, the J call TRBJ2-3; D is unresolved. Germline V gene data show CDR1 as LNHDA and CDR2 as SQIVND (reference sequence). V was clipped by 6 bases and J by 4 bases, with 8 bases between them. The CDR3 spans 12 residues. This CDR3 reads CASSLRADTQYF. The DNA of the CDR3 is TGTGCCAGTAGCCTAAGGGCAGATACGCAGTATTTT.

The chain links TRBV30 to TRBJ1-2; D is ambiguous. Germline V gene data show CDR1 as GTSNPN and CDR2 as SVGIG (reference sequence). The CDR3 has 14 residues. Trimming removed 2 bases from V and 2 bases from J, with 12 bases in between. The DNA of the CDR3 is TGTGCCTGGAGTTCGAAAGGGTCAAACTATGGCTACACCTTC. It is translated as CAWSSKGSNYGYTF. Supplemented by reference TRBV30 and TRBJ1-2, the full variable domain reads SQTIHQWPATLVQPVGSPLSLECTVEGTSNPNLYWYRQAAGRGLQLLFYSVGIGQISSEVPQNLSASRPQDRQFILSSKKLLLSDSGFYLCAWSSKGSNYGYTFGSGTRLTVV.

The rearrangement links TRBV18 to TRBJ1-2, with 8 positions matching TRBD1. CDR3 length: 15 residues. V dropped 3 bases and J dropped 4; count of bases not matched to a gene: 7. Germline CDR1 reads KGHSH; CDR2 reads LQKENI. The CDR3: CASSPDTGGGYGYTF. CDR3 DNA: TGTGCCAGCTCACCGGACACAGGGGGAGGCTATGGCTACACCTTC.

The chain uses TRBV6-1 and TRBJ2-5; the D is unclear. Near its end, the DNA agrees better with TRBJ2-7, so the J call may be wrong. This CDR3 contains 14 residues. Per germline, CDR1 MNHNS and CDR2 SASEGT. As DNA, the CDR3 is TGTGCCAGCAGTGGGGGATACTTTTCCTACGAGCAGTACTTC. Translated, it gives CASSGGYFSYEQYF.

This clone was detected only once. The V and J genes are TRBV7-2 and TRBJ2-7; D gene ambiguous. Germline V gene lookup returns CDR1 SGHTA and CDR2 FQGNSA. The CDR3 totals 12 residues. Trimming cost V 5 bases and J 6 bases, with 11 bases left between them. CDR3: CASSPYETEQYF. The DNA of the CDR3 is TGTGCCAGCAGCCCGTACGAAACCGAGCAGTACTTC.

The chain recombines TRBV10-2 with TRBJ2-7; 8 nucleotides match TRBD2. Germline V gene sequence: CDR1 WSHSY, CDR2 SAAADI. V dropped 6 bases and J dropped 2; count of bases not matched to a gene: 9. The CDR3 has 15 amino acids. The CDR3 nucleotides read TGCGCCAGCAGCGCGTCACTAGCGGCGGCCTACGAGCAGTACTTC. Protein sequence: CASSASLAAAYEQYF.

J is TRBJ2-5 and V is TRBV4-1; 8 positions match TRBD2. The CDR3 is 14 residues long. Unmatched junction bases numbered 4, after V lost 2 bases and J lost 5 bases. CDR1 and CDR2 from the germline V gene are MGHRA and YSYEKL. CDR3 region: CASSQPSGGETQYF. CDR3 nucleotides: TGCGCCAGCAGCCAACCCTCGGGGGGGGAGACCCAGTACTTC.

The J gene is TRBJ2-4, the V gene TRBV7-6; 7 bases match TRBD1. The CDR3 runs to 17 residues. V was pared by 5 bases and J by 3 bases, with 13 bases of the junction left unmatched. CDR1 and CDR2 (germline): SGHVS, FNYEAQ. CDR3 coding DNA: TGTGCCAGCAGCGCCCAGTACAGGGGAAAAGGCAAAAACATTCAGTACTTC. Translating it yields CASSAQYRGKGKNIQYF.

The V and J genes are TRBV7-2 and TRBJ1-2, with TRBD1 matching 9 bases. After removal of 0 bases from V and 7 bases from J, the junction contained 6 bases not matched to a gene. The CDR3 contains 15 residues. Germline CDR1 and CDR2: SGHTA and FQGNSA. CDR3 in DNA: TGTGCCAGCAGCTTAGCGGACAGGGGAGGGGTTGGCTACACCTTC. Its protein is CASSLADRGGVGYTF.

The chain links TRBV7-8 to TRBJ2-7; possible D gene TRBD1, 6 bases. The CDR3 is 15 amino acids. Trimming left V 5 bases short and J 0 bases short, with 14 bases between. Germline V lookup: CDR1 SGHVS, CDR2 FQNEAQ. Written as DNA, the CDR3 is TGTGCCAGCAGCCGCCCTCCAGGGGACTCCTACGAGCAGTACTTC. Protein product: CASSRPPGDSYEQYF.